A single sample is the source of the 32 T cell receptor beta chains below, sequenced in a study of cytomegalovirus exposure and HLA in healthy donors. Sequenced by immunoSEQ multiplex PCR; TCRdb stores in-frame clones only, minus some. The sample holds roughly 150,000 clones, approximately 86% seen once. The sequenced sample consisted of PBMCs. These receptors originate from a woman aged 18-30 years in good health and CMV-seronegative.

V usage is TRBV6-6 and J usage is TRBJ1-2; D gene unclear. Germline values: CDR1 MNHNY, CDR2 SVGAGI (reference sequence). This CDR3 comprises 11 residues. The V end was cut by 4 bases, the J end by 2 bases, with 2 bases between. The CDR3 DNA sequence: TGTGCCAGCAGTTTAAACTATGGCTACACCTTC. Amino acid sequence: CASSLNYGYTF.

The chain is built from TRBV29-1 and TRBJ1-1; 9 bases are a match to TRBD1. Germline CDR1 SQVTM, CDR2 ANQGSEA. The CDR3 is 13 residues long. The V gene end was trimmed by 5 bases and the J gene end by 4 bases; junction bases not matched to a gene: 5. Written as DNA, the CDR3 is TGCAGCGTTTACAGGGGGCTGAGCACTGAAGCTTTCTTT. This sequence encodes CSVYRGLSTEAFF.

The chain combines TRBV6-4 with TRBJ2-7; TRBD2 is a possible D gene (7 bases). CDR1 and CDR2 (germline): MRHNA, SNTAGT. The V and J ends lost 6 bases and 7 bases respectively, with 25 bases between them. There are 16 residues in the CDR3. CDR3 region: CASSPHGEGDSREQYF. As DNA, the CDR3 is TGTGCCAGCAGCCCCCACGGGGAGGGGGACTCCAGGGAGCAGTACTTC.

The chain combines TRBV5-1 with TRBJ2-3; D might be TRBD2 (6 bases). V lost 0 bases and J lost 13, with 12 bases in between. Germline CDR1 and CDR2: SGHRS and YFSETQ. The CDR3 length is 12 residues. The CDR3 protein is CASSLVAAGKYF. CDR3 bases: TGCGCCAGCAGCTTGGTGGCGGCGGGGAAGTATTTT. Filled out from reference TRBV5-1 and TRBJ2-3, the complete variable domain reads KAGVTQTPRYLIKTRGQQVTLSCSPISGHRSVSWYQQTPGQGLQFLFEYFSETQRNKGNFPGRFSGRQFSNSRSEMNVSTLELGDSALYLCASSLVAAGKYFGPGTRLTVL.

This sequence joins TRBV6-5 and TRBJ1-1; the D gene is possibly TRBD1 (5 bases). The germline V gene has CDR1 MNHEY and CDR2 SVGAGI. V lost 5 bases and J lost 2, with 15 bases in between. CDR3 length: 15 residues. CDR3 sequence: CASSNPRGVNTEAFF. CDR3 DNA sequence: TGTGCCAGCAGTAACCCCCGGGGGGTTAACACTGAAGCTTTCTTT.

DNA of the CDR3: TGCAGCGCCCGCGAAGACTATGGCTACACCTTC. Translating gives CSAREDYGYTF. This chain connects TRBV29-1 to TRBJ1-2; D uncertain. The germline V gene encodes CDR1 SQVTM and CDR2 ANQGSEA. Trimming left V 7 bases short and J 3 bases short, with 9 bases between. The CDR3 is 11 residues long. Drawing the rest from reference TRBV29-1 and TRBJ1-2, the complete variable domain is SAVISQKPSRDICQRGTSLTIQCQVDSQVTMMFWYRQQPGQSLTLIATANQGSEATYESGFVIDKFPISRPNLTFSTLTVSNMSPEDSSIYLCSAREDYGYTFGSGTRLTVV.

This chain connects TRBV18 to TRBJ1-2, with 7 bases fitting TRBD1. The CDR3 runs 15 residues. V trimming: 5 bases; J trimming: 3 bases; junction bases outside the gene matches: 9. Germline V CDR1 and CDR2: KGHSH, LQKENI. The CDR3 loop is CASSASRDSYYGYTF. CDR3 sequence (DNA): TGTGCCAGCTCAGCTTCCCGGGACAGTTACTATGGCTACACCTTC.

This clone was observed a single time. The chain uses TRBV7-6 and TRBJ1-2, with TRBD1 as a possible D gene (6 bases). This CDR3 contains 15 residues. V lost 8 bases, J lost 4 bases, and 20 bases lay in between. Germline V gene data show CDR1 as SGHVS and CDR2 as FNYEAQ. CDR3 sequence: CASGPPGGGRYGYTF. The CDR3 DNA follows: TGTGCCAGCGGGCCTCCGGGCGGGGGGCGCTATGGCTACACCTTC.

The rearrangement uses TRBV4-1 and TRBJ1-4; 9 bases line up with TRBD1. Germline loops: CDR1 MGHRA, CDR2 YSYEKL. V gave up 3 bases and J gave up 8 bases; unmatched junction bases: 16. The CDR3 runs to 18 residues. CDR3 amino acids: CASSQGPLHRGPVEKLFF. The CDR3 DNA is TGCGCCAGCAGCCAGGGTCCCCTTCACAGGGGGCCGGTGGAAAAACTGTTTTTT.

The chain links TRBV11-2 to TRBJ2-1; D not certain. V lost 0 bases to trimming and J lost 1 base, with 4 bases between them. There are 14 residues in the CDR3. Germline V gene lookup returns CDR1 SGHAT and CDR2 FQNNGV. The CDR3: CASSLDSSYNEQFF. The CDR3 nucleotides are TGTGCCAGCAGCTTAGACTCTTCCTACAATGAGCAGTTCTTC.

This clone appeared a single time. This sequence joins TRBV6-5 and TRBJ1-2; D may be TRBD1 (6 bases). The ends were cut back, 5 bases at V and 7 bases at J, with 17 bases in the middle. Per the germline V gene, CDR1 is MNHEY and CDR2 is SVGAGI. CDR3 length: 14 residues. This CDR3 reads CASSASNRDLGYTF. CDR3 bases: TGTGCCAGCAGTGCCTCAAACAGGGATCTTGGCTACACCTTC.

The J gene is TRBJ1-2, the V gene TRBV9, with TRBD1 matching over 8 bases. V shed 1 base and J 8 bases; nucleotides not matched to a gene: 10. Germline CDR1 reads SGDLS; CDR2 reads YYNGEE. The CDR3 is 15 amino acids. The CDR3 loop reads CASSVRPQGAHGYTF. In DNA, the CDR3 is TGTGCCAGCAGCGTAAGGCCCCAGGGGGCTCACGGCTACACCTTC.

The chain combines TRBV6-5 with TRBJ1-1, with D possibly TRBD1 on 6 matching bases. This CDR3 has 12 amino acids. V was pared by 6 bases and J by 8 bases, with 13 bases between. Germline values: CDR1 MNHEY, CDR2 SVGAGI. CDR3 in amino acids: CASSLGGAEAFF. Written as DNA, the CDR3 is TGTGCCAGCAGCCTAGGGGGGGCCGAAGCTTTCTTT.

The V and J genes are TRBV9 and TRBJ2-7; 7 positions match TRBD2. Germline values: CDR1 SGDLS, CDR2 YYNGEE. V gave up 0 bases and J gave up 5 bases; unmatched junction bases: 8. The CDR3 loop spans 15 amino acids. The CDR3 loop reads CASSVVGGRTDEQYF. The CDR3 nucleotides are TGTGCCAGCAGCGTAGTCGGCGGGAGAACAGACGAGCAGTACTTC.

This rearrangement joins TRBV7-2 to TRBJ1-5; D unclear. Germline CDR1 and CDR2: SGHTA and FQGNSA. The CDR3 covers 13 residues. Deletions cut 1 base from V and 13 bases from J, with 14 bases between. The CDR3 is CASSLEVRGPQHF. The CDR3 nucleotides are TGTGCCAGCAGCTTAGAGGTACGGGGTCCTCAGCATTTT.

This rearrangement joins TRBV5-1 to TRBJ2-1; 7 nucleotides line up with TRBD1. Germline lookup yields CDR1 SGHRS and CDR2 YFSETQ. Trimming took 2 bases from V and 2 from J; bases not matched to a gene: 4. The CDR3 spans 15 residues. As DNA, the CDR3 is TGCGCCAGCAGCTTACTGACAGGGACCTACAATGAGCAGTTCTTC. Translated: CASSLLTGTYNEQFF. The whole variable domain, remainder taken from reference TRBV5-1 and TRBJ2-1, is KAGVTQTPRYLIKTRGQQVTLSCSPISGHRSVSWYQQTPGQGLQFLFEYFSETQRNKGNFPGRFSGRQFSNSRSEMNVSTLELGDSALYLCASSLLTGTYNEQFFGPGTRLTVL.

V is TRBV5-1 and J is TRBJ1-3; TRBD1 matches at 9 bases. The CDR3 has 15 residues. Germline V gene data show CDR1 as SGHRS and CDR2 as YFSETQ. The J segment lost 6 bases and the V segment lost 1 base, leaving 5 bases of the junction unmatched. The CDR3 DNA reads TGCGCCAGCAGCTTGACCGGGACAGGGCTAAACACCATATATTTT. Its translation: CASSLTGTGLNTIYF.

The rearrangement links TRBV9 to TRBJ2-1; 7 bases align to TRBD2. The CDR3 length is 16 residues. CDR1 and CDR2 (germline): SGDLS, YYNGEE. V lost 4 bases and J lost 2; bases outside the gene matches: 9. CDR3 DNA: TGTGCCAGCAGCCGGGAGGCGGGAATCACCTACAATGAGCAGTTCTTC. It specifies CASSREAGITYNEQFF.

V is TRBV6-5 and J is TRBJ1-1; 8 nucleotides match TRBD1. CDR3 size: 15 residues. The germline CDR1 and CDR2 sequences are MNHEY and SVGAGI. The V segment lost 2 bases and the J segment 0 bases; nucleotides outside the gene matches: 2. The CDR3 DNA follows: TGTGCCAGCAGTTACACAGGGGGGATGAACACTGAAGCTTTCTTT. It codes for CASSYTGGMNTEAFF.

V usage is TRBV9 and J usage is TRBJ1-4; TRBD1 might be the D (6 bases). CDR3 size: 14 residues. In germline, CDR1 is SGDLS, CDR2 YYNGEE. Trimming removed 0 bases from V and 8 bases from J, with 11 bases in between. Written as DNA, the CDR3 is TGTGCCAGCAGCGTAGAAGGGGGGGTCGAAAAACTGTTTTTT. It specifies CASSVEGGVEKLFF.

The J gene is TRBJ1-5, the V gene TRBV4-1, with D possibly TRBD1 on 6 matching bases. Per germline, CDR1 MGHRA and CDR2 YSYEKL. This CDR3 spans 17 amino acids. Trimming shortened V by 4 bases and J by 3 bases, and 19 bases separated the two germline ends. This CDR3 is CASSPEEQGRDNQPQHF. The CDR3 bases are TGCGCCAGCAGCCCGGAGGAACAGGGTAGGGACAATCAGCCCCAGCATTTT.

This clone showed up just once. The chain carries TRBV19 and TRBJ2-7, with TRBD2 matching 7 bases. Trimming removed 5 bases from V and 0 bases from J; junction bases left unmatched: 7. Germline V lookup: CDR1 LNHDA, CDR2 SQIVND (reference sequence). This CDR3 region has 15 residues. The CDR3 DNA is TGTGCCAGTAGTCAAGGGGAGGGTCCCTCCTACGAGCAGTACTTC. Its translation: CASSQGEGPSYEQYF.

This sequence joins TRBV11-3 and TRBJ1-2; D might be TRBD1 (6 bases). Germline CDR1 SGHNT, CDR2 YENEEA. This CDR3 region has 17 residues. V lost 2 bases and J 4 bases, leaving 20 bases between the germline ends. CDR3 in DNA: TGTGCCAGCAGCTTAAGTAACAGGGTTGTACGGAGCTATGGCTACACCTTC. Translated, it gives CASSLSNRVVRSYGYTF. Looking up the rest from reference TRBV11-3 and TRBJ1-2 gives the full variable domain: EAGVVQSPRYKIIEKKQPVAFWCNPISGHNTLYWYLQNLGQGPELLIRYENEEAVDDSQLPKDRFSAERLKGVDSTLKIQPAELGDSAVYLCASSLSNRVVRSYGYTFGSGTRLTVV.

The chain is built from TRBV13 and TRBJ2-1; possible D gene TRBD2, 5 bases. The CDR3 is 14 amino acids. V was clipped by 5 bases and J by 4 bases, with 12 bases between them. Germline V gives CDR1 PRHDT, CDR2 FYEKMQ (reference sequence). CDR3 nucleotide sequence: TGTGCCAGCAGCGGACTCGGCGGGTACAATGAGCAGTTCTTC. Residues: CASSGLGGYNEQFF.

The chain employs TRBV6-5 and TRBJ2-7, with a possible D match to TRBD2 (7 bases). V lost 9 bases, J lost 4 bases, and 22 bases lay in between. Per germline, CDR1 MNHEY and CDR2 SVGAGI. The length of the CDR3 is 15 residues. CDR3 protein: CASKRQPGGGYEQYF. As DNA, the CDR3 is TGTGCCAGTAAGCGCCAGCCGGGGGGCGGTTACGAGCAGTACTTC.

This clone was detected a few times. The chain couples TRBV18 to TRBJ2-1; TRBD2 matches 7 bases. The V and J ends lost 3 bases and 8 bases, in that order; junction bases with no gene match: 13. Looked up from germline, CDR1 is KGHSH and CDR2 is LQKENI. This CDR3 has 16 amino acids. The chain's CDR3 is CASSPPGLFSRDEQFF. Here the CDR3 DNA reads TGTGCCAGCTCACCTCCGGGACTATTCTCAAGAGATGAGCAGTTCTTC.

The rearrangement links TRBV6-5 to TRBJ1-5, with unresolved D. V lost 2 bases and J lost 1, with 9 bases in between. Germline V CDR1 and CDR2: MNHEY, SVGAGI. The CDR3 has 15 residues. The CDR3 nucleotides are TGTGCCAGCAGTTACCTCGACGGGAGCAATCAGCCCCAGCATTTT. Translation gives CASSYLDGSNQPQHF.

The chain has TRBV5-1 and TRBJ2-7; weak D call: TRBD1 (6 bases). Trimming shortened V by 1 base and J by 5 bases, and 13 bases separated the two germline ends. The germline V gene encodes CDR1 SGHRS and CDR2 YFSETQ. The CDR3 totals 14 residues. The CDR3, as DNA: TGCGCCAGCAGCTTGATCCCAGGGGTTAACGAGCAGTACTTC. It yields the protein CASSLIPGVNEQYF.

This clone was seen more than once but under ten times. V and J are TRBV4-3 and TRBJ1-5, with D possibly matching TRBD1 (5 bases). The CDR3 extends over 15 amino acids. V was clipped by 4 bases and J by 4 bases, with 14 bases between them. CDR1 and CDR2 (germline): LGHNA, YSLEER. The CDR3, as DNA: TGCGCCAGCAGCCCCTCTGGGGCCTTGAATCAGCCCCAGCATTTT. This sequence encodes CASSPSGALNQPQHF.

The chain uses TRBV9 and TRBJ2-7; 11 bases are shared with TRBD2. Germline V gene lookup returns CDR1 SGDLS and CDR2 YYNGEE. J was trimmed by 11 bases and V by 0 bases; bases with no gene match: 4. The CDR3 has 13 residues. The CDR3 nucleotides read TGTGCCAGCAGCGTAGGACTAGCGGGAACGGAGTACTTC. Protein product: CASSVGLAGTEYF.

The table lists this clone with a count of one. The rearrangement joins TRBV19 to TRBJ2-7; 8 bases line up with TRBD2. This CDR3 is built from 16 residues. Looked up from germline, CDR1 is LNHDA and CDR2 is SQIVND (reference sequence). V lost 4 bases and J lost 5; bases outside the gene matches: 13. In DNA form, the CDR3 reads TGTGCCAGTAGTACTACGTTTAGCGGGATGGGGAACGAGCAGTACTTC. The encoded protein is CASSTTFSGMGNEQYF.

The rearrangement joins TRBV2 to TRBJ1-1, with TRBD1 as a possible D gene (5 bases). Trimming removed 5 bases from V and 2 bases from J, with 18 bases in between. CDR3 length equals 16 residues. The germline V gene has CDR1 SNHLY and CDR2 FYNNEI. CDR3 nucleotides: TGTGCCAGCAGTCTCGTACGACAGCTATTAAACACTGAAGCTTTCTTT. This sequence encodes CASSLVRQLLNTEAFF. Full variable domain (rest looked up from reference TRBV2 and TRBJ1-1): EPEVTQTPSHQVTQMGQEVILRCVPISNHLYFYWYRQILGQKVEFLVSFYNNEISEKSEIFDDQFSVERPDGSNFTLKIRSTKLEDSAMYFCASSLVRQLLNTEAFFGQGTRLTVV.